This entry lists 22 T cell receptor beta chains sequenced from one sample in a study of shared clonotypes between healthy human individuals. This table comes from immunoSEQ multiplex PCR, and its TCRdb copy is limited to in-frame clones, with some not included. The data show about 2,500,000 clones, over 85% seen once. Material for sequencing was naive CD4+ T cells sorted from blood. As to subset: CD45RA+ positively selected. The source is a man between 18 and 29 years old in good health.

The chain employs TRBV30 and TRBJ2-2, with D unclear. The V end lost 6 bases, the J end lost 1 base, and 6 bases lay between the germline ends. The CDR3 contains 12 residues. Looked up from germline, CDR1 is GTSNPN and CDR2 is SVGIG (reference sequence). CDR3 in amino acids: CACNMNTGELFF. CDR3 DNA sequence: TGTGCCTGTAACATGAACACCGGGGAGCTGTTTTTT.

The V gene is TRBV4-1, the J gene TRBJ2-1; D may be TRBD1 (6 bases). Germline V gene data show CDR1 as MGHRA and CDR2 as YSYEKL. The CDR3 contains 14 residues. V was clipped by 7 bases and J by 2 bases, with 12 bases between them. CDR3 sequence (DNA): TGCGCCAGCAAACGTACAGGGACCTACAATGAGCAGTTCTTC. Residues: CASKRTGTYNEQFF.

The chain couples TRBV5-1 to TRBJ2-7; TRBD1 might be the D (5 bases). V dropped 0 bases and J dropped 2 bases, with 12 bases sitting between them. Germline V gene lookup returns CDR1 SGHRS and CDR2 YFSETQ. The CDR3 has 15 amino acids. For the CDR3, the DNA is TGCGCCAGCAGCTTGGGGGCCGGCAGGGCCTACGAGCAGTACTTC. It codes for CASSLGAGRAYEQYF.

As regards this clone: The same CDR3 also results from other DNA sequences found in this sample. The CDR3 bases are TGCGCCAGCAGCTTGGACCGCTCCTACGAGCAGTACTTC. Its protein product is CASSLDRSYEQYF. The chain links TRBV5-1 to TRBJ2-7; D is unclear. This CDR3 has 13 residues. V lost 0 bases and J lost 0, with 4 bases in between. The germline V gene has CDR1 SGHRS and CDR2 YFSETQ.

This chain links TRBV15 with TRBJ2-5, with D perhaps matching TRBD1 or TRBD2 (5 bases each). The CDR3 has 16 residues. CDR1 LNHNV and CDR2 YYDKDF come from the germline V gene (reference sequence). Trimming removed 0 bases at V and 4 bases at J, with 15 bases between. As DNA, the CDR3 is TGTGCCACCAGCAGAGATGGGACCCCCTCGGGAGAGACCCAGTACTTC. Amino acids: CATSRDGTPSGETQYF.

The chain employs TRBV10-2 and TRBJ2-1; D is possibly TRBD1 (6 bases). The V end was cut by 7 bases, the J end by 7 bases, with 23 bases between. The CDR3 length is 16 residues. CDR1 and CDR2 from the germline V gene are WSHSY and SAAADI. CDR3 sequence (DNA): TGCGCCAGCAATGGCGCGGGTGGGGGCCGGTGGAATGAGCAGTTCTTC. This encodes CASNGAGGGRWNEQFF.

The gene calls are TRBV5-1 and TRBJ1-6, with a tentative D call TRBD1 (5 bases). V lost 4 bases, J lost 10 bases, and 24 bases lay in between. The CDR3 is made up of 17 amino acids. The V gene's germline CDR1 is SGHRS and CDR2 YFSETQ. CDR3 loop: CASSGQGGGMVFSPLHF. DNA of the CDR3: TGCGCCAGCAGCGGCCAGGGCGGGGGTATGGTATTCTCACCCCTCCACTTT.

As regards this clone: The identical CDR3 is also encoded by other nucleotide sequences in the sample. V gene TRBV6-1 combines with J gene TRBJ1-5; D remains ambiguous. The CDR3 is made up of 12 amino acids. Germline V lookup: CDR1 MNHNS, CDR2 SASEGT. V was trimmed by 6 bases and J by 1 base, leaving 4 bases between them. The CDR3 reads CASRASNQPQHF. CDR3 coding DNA: TGTGCCAGCAGGGCGAGCAATCAGCCCCAGCATTTT.

J is TRBJ2-5 and V is TRBV19, with TRBD1 matching over 9 bases. CDR3 length equals 16 residues. The J segment lost 5 bases and the V segment lost 5 bases, leaving 12 bases of the junction unmatched. Germline values: CDR1 LNHDA, CDR2 SQIVND (reference sequence). The CDR3 DNA is TGTGCCAGTAGTGTCGCCGGGACAGGGTTCGGGGAGACCCAGTACTTC. Amino acids: CASSVAGTGFGETQYF.

The chain employs TRBV30 and TRBJ2-1; the D is unclear. The CDR3 consists of 13 residues. Germline CDR1 is GTSNPN and CDR2 is SVGIG (reference sequence). Between the trimmed V and J ends, which lost 3 bases and 0 bases, there was a span of 6 bases. CDR3 DNA: TGTGCCTGGAGGATAAGCTCCTACAATGAGCAGTTCTTC. This gives the protein CAWRISSYNEQFF. The full variable domain, its missing parts supplied by reference TRBV30 and TRBJ2-1, is SQTIHQWPATLVQPVGSPLSLECTVEGTSNPNLYWYRQAAGRGLQLLFYSVGIGQISSEVPQNLSASRPQDRQFILSSKKLLLSDSGFYLCAWRISSYNEQFFGPGTRLTVL.

The gene calls are TRBV2 and TRBJ1-5; 10 nucleotides line up with TRBD1. This CDR3 has 15 amino acids. Losses at the gene ends were 6 bases for V and 8 bases for J; bases not matched to a gene: 10. The germline CDR1 and CDR2 sequences are SNHLY and FYNNEI. Here the CDR3 reads CASRAGTGEFEPQHF. The CDR3 bases are TGTGCCAGCAGGGCCGGGACAGGGGAGTTTGAGCCCCAGCATTTT.

In regard to this clone: Other DNA sequences in the same sample also yield this CDR3. This chain links TRBV5-6 with TRBJ2-3; D may be TRBD2 (6 bases). The germline V and J ends were trimmed by 4 bases and 8 bases, with 8 bases remaining between them. The length of the CDR3 is 11 residues. Germline V gene data show CDR1 as SGHDT and CDR2 as YYEEEE. The CDR3 sequence is CASSLEGTQYF. For the CDR3, the DNA is TGTGCCAGCAGCCTGGAGGGTACGCAGTATTTT.

The genes are TRBV6-5 and TRBJ2-3; D not certain. The CDR3 loop spans 13 amino acids. Trimming shortened V by 5 bases and J by 2 bases, and 8 bases separated the two germline ends. The germline V gene encodes CDR1 MNHEY and CDR2 SVGAGI. This CDR3 is CASSRVTTDTQYF. CDR3 nucleotides: TGTGCCAGCAGTCGCGTAACCACAGATACGCAGTATTTT.

This sequence joins TRBV4-1 and TRBJ2-3; TRBD1 or TRBD2 may be the D gene (5 bases each). The CDR3 has 15 amino acids. V dropped 4 bases and J dropped 0 bases, with 11 bases sitting between them. Germline V gene sequence: CDR1 MGHRA, CDR2 YSYEKL. CDR3 sequence (DNA): TGCGCCAGCAGCCCTCGGGACGGTAGCACAGATACGCAGTATTTT. It encodes CASSPRDGSTDTQYF.

The V gene is TRBV30, the J gene TRBJ1-1, with a weak D call TRBD1 (5 bases). Germline values: CDR1 GTSNPN, CDR2 SVGIG (reference sequence). V lost 1 base to trimming and J lost 5 bases, with 14 bases between them. CDR3 length: 14 amino acids. Here the CDR3 DNA reads TGTGCCTGGAGTGCCGGTTGGGGGTTAACTGAAGCTTTCTTT. This translates into CAWSAGWGLTEAFF.

The J gene is TRBJ2-3, the V gene TRBV7-2; 8 bases are shared with TRBD2. The V gene end was trimmed by 5 bases and the J gene end by 12 bases; junction bases not matched to a gene: 16. The germline V gene encodes CDR1 SGHTA and CDR2 FQGNSA. The CDR3 contains 15 residues. The CDR3 here is CASSQSWRGANFQYF. CDR3 coding DNA: TGTGCCAGCAGCCAGAGTTGGCGGGGGGCCAATTTCCAGTATTTT.

V usage is TRBV10-1 and J usage is TRBJ2-3, with a possible D match to TRBD1 (6 bases). The length of the CDR3 is 14 residues. CDR1 and CDR2 from the germline V gene are WNHNN and SYGVQD (reference sequence). The V end was cut by 2 bases, the J end by 6 bases, with 12 bases between. The CDR3 DNA is TGCGCCAGCAGTGAGAGCAGGGGATCGGATACGCAGTATTTT. Translated, it gives CASSESRGSDTQYF.

V gene TRBV27 combines with J gene TRBJ2-1; D gene unclear. Trimming left V 8 bases short and J 0 bases short, with 14 bases between. Per the germline V gene, CDR1 is MNHEY and CDR2 is SMNVEV (reference sequence). The CDR3 spans 15 residues. The CDR3 DNA sequence: TGTGCCAGCCCGAGGATCTTCCTCTCCTACAATGAGCAGTTCTTC. Translated: CASPRIFLSYNEQFF.

The rearrangement joins TRBV18 to TRBJ2-2, with TRBD2 matching over 9 bases. The CDR3 consists of 16 residues. Unmatched junction bases numbered 5, after V lost 2 bases and J lost 4 bases. Germline CDR1 and CDR2: KGHSH and LQKENI. CDR3 coding DNA: TGTGCCAGCTCACCAAGGACTAGCGTGACCACCGGGGAGCTGTTTTTT. Protein sequence: CASSPRTSVTTGELFF.

Only one count was recorded for this clone. The chain links TRBV10-3 to TRBJ2-7, with TRBD2 matching over 9 bases. The CDR3 runs to 19 residues. Germline V gene lookup returns CDR1 ENHRY and CDR2 SYGVKD. V was clipped by 3 bases and J by 4 bases; unmatched bases: 19. The CDR3 DNA follows: TGTGCCATCAGTGACCGGAGCGGGGCGATAGCGGGAGCAGGGTACGAGCAGTACTTC. Encoded protein: CAISDRSGAIAGAGYEQYF.

This clone is a singleton in its sample. V and J are TRBV11-2 and TRBJ2-5; 8 nucleotides agree with TRBD2. Germline assignment: CDR1 SGHAT and CDR2 FQNNGV. Losses at the gene ends were 5 bases for V and 5 bases for J; bases not matched to a gene: 10. The CDR3 contains 15 residues. The DNA of the CDR3 is TGTGCCAGCAGCGCGGGGACTAGTGTTCTGGAGACCCAGTACTTC. Translated, it gives CASSAGTSVLETQYF.

The chain combines TRBV11-2 with TRBJ2-7; 8 bases are shared with TRBD1. Germline V lookup: CDR1 SGHAT, CDR2 FQNNGV. This CDR3 region has 13 residues. V shed 7 bases and J 4 bases; nucleotides not matched to a gene: 6. The CDR3 DNA is TGTGCCAGCACCCCAGGGGGCAGATACGAGCAGTACTTC. Residues: CASTPGGRYEQYF.